This record looks at one TCR beta chain sequence and its context. Germline CDR1 reads SEHNR; CDR2 reads FQNEAQ (reference sequence). V was shortened by 7 bases and J by 9 bases, with 25 bases between the two germline ends. The CDR3 runs 15 residues. As processed by the authors: Counts of nucleated cells, estimated from reference gene primer amplification, were obtained. Sequencing was performed with immunoSEQ multiplex PCR; in TCRdb, only in-frame clones are kept and a portion is missing. That table is the source of V, J and clone size, and D and trimming were worked out from the DNA. The sample holds under 90,000 clones, roughly 77% seen once. This entry comes from a study of blood T cell repertoires in COVID-19. For the study at large: Acute-phase and convalescent COVID-19 samples originated in the United States, Italy and Spain. PBMCs, B-cell-depleted T cells, or T cells provided the cDNA or gDNA that made up the material.

The sample comprised peripheral blood. The TCR sequence derives from a man between 50 and 59 years old with active or convalescent COVID-19. This chain connects TRBV7-9 to TRBJ2-7, with D possibly TRBD1 on 6 matching bases. The CDR3 spells CASIPGDRTYLGQYF. The CDR3, as DNA: TGTGCCAGCATCCCCGGCGACAGGACGTATCTAGGGCAGTACTTC.